This entry concerns a single T cell receptor (beta chain). What it binds is not known. This record belongs to a study of cytomegalovirus exposure and HLA in healthy donors. About the research overall: Among roughly 190 million T cells, an earlier analysis found around 100 million unique TCR beta sequences. Tens of millions of unique TCR sequences came from HLA-typed donors in an early release. Study findings and constraints: The study put some 160 TCR beta chains on its list as cytomegalovirus-associated. A reported reduction in N-insertions relative to the roughly 610-donor mean was seen in an Asian-associated ancestry cluster in a later analysis.

The PCR ran on 60 Vbeta and 13 Jbeta primers. Profiling relied on immunoSEQ multiplex PCR, and the TCRdb table lists in-frame clones only, not all of them. The repertoire includes under 250,000 clones, approximately 80% of them detected once, and under 0.85% sits in the top ten. The J segment lost 3 bases and the V segment lost 5 bases, leaving 6 bases of the junction unmatched. Per the germline V gene, CDR1 is MNHNS and CDR2 is SASEGT. There are 14 residues in the CDR3. Source material: PBMCs. V and J are TRBV6-1 and TRBJ1-1; 7 bases map to TRBD1. The sequence was obtained from a boy between 2 and 10 years old in good health and CMV-seronegative. The CDR3 protein is CASSLDRLDTEAFF. CDR3 coding DNA: TGTGCCAGCAGTTTGGACAGGCTGGACACTGAAGCTTTCTTT.